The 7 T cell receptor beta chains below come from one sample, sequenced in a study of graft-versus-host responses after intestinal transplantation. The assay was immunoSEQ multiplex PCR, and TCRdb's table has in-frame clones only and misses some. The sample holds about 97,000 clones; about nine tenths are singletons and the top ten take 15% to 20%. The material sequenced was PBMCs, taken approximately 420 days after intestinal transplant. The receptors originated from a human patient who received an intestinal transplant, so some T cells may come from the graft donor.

This chain's CDR3 is CASSPNPSSSYEQYF. The CDR3 nucleotides read TGCGCCAGCAGCCCTAACCCCAGCTCCTCCTACGAGCAGTACTTC. This chain uses TRBV5-1 with TRBJ2-7, with unresolved D. V lost 4 bases to trimming and J lost 0 bases, with 14 bases between them. The CDR3 has 15 amino acids. Germline loops: CDR1 SGHRS, CDR2 YFSETQ.

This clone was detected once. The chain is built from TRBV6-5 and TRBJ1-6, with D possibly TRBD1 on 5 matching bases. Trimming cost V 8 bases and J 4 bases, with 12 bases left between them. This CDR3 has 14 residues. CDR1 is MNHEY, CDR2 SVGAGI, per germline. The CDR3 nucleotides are TGTGCCAGCGGGGCCGGGGGATATAATTCACCCCTCCACTTT. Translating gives CASGAGGYNSPLHF.

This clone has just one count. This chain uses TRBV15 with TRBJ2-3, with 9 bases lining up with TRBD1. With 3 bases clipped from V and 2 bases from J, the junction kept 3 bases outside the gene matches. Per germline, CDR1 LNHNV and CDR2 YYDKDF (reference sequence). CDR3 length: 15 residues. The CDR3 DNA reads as TGTGCCACCAGCAGGGGACAGGGTCACACAGATACGCAGTATTTT. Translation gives CATSRGQGHTDTQYF.

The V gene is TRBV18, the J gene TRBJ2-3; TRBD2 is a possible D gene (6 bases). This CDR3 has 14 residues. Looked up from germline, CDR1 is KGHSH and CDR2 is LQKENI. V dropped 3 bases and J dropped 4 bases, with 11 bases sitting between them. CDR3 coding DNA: TGTGCCAGCTCACCCGCGGGGCGGGCAGATACGCAGTATTTT. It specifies CASSPAGRADTQYF.

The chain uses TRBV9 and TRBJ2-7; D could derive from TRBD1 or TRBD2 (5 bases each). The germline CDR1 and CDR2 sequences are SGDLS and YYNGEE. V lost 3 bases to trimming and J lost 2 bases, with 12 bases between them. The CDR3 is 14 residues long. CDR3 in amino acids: CASSEWDGAYEQYF. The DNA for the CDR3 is TGTGCCAGCAGCGAGTGGGACGGAGCCTACGAGCAGTACTTC.

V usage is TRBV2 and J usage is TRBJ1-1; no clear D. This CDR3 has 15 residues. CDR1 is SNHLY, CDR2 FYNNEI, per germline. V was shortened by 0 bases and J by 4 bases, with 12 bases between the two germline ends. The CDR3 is CASSEAPGSGTEAFF. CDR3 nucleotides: TGTGCCAGCAGTGAAGCTCCGGGAAGCGGCACTGAAGCTTTCTTT.

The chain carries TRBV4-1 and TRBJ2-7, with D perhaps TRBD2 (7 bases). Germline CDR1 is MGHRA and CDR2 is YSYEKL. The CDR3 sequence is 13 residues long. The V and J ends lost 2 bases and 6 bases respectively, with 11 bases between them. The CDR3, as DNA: TGCGCCAGCAGCCAATGGGGGGGCGGCGAGCAGTACTTC. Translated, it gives CASSQWGGGEQYF.